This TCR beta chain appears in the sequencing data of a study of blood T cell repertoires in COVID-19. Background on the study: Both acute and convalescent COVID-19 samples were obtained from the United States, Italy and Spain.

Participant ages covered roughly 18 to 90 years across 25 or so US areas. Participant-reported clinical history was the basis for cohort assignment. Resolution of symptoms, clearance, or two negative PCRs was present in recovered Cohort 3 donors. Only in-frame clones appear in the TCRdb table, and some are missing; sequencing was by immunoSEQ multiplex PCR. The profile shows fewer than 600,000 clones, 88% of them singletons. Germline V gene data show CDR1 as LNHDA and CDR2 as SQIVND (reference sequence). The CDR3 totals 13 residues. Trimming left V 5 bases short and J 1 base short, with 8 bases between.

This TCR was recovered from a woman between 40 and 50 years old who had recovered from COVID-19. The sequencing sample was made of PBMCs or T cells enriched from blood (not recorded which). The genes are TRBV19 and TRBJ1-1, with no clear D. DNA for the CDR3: TGTGCCAGTAGTTCGATCGGGAACACTGAAGCTTTCTTT. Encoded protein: CASSSIGNTEAFF.